This note documents a single T cell receptor beta chain sequence. Its specificity is unknown. This sample stems from a study of T cell responses to AZD1222 COVID-19 vaccine. In the study overall: The study pooled second doses at about 4 or about 12 weeks. Study-wide findings and caveats: The peak T cell response came first, and repertoires were sampled only after it. Spike-specific TCR breadth and depth rose after two AZD1222 doses. Seropositive status at baseline applied to only five to seven AZD1222 recipients.

Trimming left V 7 bases short and J 7 bases short, with 14 bases between. The CDR3 consists of 12 residues. Germline V gives CDR1 SGDLS, CDR2 YYNGEE. Assay: immunoSEQ multiplex PCR; the TCRdb copy retains only in-frame clones and omits some. The sample contains about 160,000 clones, around nine tenths of which appear only once. Sequencing used peripheral blood, obtained on day 0 of AZD1222 vaccination. The chain carries TRBV9 and TRBJ1-1, with D possibly matching TRBD1 (5 bases). This clonotype was sampled from an adult in good health. CDR3 nucleotide sequence: TGTGCCAGCCGCGGGCAGGGTGGTGAAGCTTTCTTT. It specifies CASRGQGGEAFF.